These T cell receptor beta chains were read from a single sample in a study of identifying expanded T cells in peripheral blood. Method: immunoSEQ multiplex PCR; TCRdb's copy keeps in-frame clones and lacks some. The table records approximately 56,000 clones, around 82% of them present only once. Specimen: blood. The receptors come from a person aged 18 to 70 in good health. Both conserved end residues are part of each CDR3. Each record gives: CDR3 length, V gene, D gene, CDR3 protein. D genes are given only for firm matches.

length: 14; V: TRBV5-1; D: TRBD1; CDR3: CASSSPGGDGELFF
length: 15; V: TRBV5-8; D: .; CDR3: CASSKWLSAYNEQFF
length: 14; V: TRBV19; D: TRBD1; CDR3: CASSDRGGSYEQYF
length: 15; V: TRBV5-4; D: .; CDR3: CASSLGGAGDQPQHF
length: 16; V: TRBV15; D: .; CDR3: CATSRDLSSGTDTQYF
length: 16; V: TRBV10-1; D: .; CDR3: CASTRLPRKAKNIQYF
length: 14; V: TRBV11-3; D: TRBD1; CDR3: CASSTRTGDYGYTF
length: 15; V: TRBV9; D: .; CDR3: CASSPPAPLGETQYF
length: 15; V: TRBV11-3; D: .; CDR3: CASSLGGDFGGEQYF
length: 14; V: TRBV7-9; D: TRBD1; CDR3: CASSPGTGEYEQYF
length: 13; V: TRBV2; D: TRBD2; CDR3: CASRGGRTDTQYF
length: 14; V: TRBV25-1; D: .; CDR3: CASSDDRFNEKLFF
length: 15; V: TRBV5-1; D: TRBD1; CDR3: CASRSGTGSYNEQFF
length: 13; V: TRBV27; D: TRBD1; CDR3: CASSLTGASGYTF
length: 15; V: TRBV7-9; D: .; CDR3: CASSLGTAFPDTQYF
length: 11; V: TRBV5-5; D: .; CDR3: CASTRDTEAFF
length: 15; V: TRBV14; D: TRBD1; CDR3: CASSMSQGGGTEAFF
length: 13; V: TRBV5-1; D: .; CDR3: CASSLDSRNEQFF
length: 19; V: TRBV5-6; D: .; CDR3: CASSLGYGGRKLMNTEAFF
length: 14; V: TRBV6-1; D: .; CDR3: CASRMNRATGELFF
length: 15; V: TRBV21-1; D: .; CDR3: CASSKGVSPNQPQHF
length: 14; V: TRBV10-3; D: .; CDR3: CAISGDTSRYGYTF
length: 13; V: TRBV30; D: .; CDR3: CAWSVTENTEAFF
length: 13; V: TRBV7-7; D: .; CDR3: CASSLSEADTQYF
length: 12; V: TRBV5-1; D: .; CDR3: CASSLRGDEQYF
length: 15; V: TRBV10-2; D: TRBD1; CDR3: CASGGTGDKNTEAFF
length: 15; V: TRBV12-5; D: TRBD1; CDR3: CASGPPGQAADTQYF
length: 14; V: TRBV9; D: .; CDR3: CASSKEGAGGIQYF
length: 13; V: TRBV29-1; D: TRBD1; CDR3: CSTMRDRMDGYTF
length: 15; V: TRBV5-1; D: TRBD2; CDR3: CASSGNSGGDNEQFF
length: 15; V: TRBV6-5; D: .; CDR3: CASRLVPTGGNTIYF
length: 15; V: TRBV7-2; D: .; CDR3: CASSPPGLLGQPQHF
length: 15; V: TRBV4-2; D: .; CDR3: CASSQDPRVQETQYF
length: 15; V: TRBV28; D: .; CDR3: CASSLAGSANEKLFF
length: 15; V: TRBV2; D: TRBD1; CDR3: CASSGQGAYNSPLHF
length: 16; V: TRBV28; D: TRBD2; CDR3: CASRPGLAGDTGELFF
length: 16; V: TRBV5-4; D: TRBD1; CDR3: CASSYWGQGRNQPQHF
length: 15; V: TRBV4-2; D: .; CDR3: CASSSTGVNTGELFF
length: 17; V: TRBV5-6; D: .; CDR3: CASSSTGVRSGANVLTF
length: 15; V: TRBV9; D: .; CDR3: CASSESGRVTDTQYF
length: 16; V: TRBV7-9; D: .; CDR3: CASSLLGDSSYNEQFF
length: 15; V: TRBV7-2; D: TRBD2; CDR3: CASSPLVAGYYEQYF
length: 14; V: TRBV7-9; D: .; CDR3: CASSLNPVNGELFF
length: 16; V: TRBV5-8; D: .; CDR3: CASSFLGRAGNQPQHF
length: 14; V: TRBV6-5; D: TRBD2; CDR3: CASSLTSGAKTQYF
length: 14; V: TRBV18; D: .; CDR3: CASSPAGNQETQYF
length: 13; V: TRBV25-1; D: TRBD2; CDR3: CASSHREGYEQYF
length: 15; V: TRBV6-6; D: .; CDR3: CATLGDTGANYGYTF